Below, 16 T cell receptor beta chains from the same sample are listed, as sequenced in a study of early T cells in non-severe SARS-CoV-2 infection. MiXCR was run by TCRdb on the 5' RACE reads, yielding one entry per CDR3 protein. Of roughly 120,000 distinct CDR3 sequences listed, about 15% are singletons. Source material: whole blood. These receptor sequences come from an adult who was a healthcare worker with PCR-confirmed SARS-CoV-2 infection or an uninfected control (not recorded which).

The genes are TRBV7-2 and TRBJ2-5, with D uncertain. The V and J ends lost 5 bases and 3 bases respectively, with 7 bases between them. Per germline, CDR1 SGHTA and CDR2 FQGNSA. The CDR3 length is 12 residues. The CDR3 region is CASSPPKETQYF. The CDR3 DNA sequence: TGTGCCAGCAGCCCACCTAAAGAGACCCAGTACTTC.

The CDR3 here is CASSQVPIRDYEQYF. For the CDR3, the DNA is TGTGCCAGCAGCCAAGTCCCCATTAGGGATTACGAGCAGTACTTC. V is TRBV4-2 and J is TRBJ2-7, with D unresolved. Trimming left V 1 base short and J 4 bases short, with 14 bases between. CDR1 and CDR2 from the germline V gene are LGHNA and YNFKEQ. The length of the CDR3 is 15 residues.

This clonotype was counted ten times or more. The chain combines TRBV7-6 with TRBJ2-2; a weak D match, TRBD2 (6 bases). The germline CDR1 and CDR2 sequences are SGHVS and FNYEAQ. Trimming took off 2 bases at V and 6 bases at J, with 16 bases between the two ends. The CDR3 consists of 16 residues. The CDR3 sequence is CASSLTPGSGAGELFF. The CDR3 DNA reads TGTGCCAGCAGCTTAACCCCCGGGAGTGGCGCCGGGGAGCTGTTTTTT.

CDR3 DNA sequence: TGTGCCAGCAGCCAAGCAGGCGGGGTCGGTCCCCAGCATTTT. Translation: CASSQAGGVGPQHF. V gene TRBV3-1 combines with J gene TRBJ1-5; D gene unclear. There are 14 residues in the CDR3. Trimming took 1 base from V and 10 from J, leaving 14 bases between them. CDR1 and CDR2 from the germline V gene are LGHDT and YNNKEL (reference sequence).

The CDR3 loop is CASSLGRVGTEAFF. The CDR3 DNA reads as TGTGCCAGCAGTTTAGGTCGGGTGGGCACTGAAGCTTTCTTT. This chain uses TRBV12-3 or TRBV12-4 with TRBJ1-1, with D hard to call. This CDR3 is 14 amino acids long. Trimming shortened V by 1 base and J by 4 bases, and 10 bases separated the two germline ends.

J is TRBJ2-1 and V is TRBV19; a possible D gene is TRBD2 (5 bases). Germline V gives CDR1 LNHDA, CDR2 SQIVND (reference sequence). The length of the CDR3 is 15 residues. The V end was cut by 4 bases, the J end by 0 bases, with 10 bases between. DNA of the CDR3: TGTGCCAGTAGTACCACGGGGAGCTCCTACAATGAGCAGTTCTTC. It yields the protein CASSTTGSSYNEQFF.

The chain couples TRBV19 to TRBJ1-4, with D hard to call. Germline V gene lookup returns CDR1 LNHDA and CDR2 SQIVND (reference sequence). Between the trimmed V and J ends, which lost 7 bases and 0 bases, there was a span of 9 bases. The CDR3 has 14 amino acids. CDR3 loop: CASKRPATNEKLFF. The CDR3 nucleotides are TGTGCCAGTAAGAGGCCCGCAACTAATGAAAAACTGTTTTTT.

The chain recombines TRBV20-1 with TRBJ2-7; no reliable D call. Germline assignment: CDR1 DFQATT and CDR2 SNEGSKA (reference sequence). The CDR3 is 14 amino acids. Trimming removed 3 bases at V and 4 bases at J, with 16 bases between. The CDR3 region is CSASGSDRIYEQYF. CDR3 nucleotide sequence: TGCAGTGCTAGTGGGTCTGATCGGATTTACGAGCAGTACTTC.

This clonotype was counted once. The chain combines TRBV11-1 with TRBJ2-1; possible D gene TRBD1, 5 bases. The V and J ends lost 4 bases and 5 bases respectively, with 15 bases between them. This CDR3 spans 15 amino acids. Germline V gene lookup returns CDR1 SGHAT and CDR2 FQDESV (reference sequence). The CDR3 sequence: CASSYAGFRDNEQFF. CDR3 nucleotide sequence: TGTGCCAGCAGCTACGCAGGGTTTCGAGACAATGAGCAGTTCTTC.

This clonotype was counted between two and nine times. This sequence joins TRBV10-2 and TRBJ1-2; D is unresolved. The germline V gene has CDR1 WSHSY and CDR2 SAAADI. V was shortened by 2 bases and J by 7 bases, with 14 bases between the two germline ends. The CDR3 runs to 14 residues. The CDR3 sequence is CASSERITVGGYTF. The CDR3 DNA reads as TGCGCCAGCAGTGAGAGGATAACCGTAGGTGGCTACACCTTC.

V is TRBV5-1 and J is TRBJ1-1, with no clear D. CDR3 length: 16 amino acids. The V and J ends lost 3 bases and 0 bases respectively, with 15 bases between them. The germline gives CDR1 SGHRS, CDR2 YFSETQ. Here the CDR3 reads CASSSDTDLMNTEAFF. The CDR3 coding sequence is TGCGCCAGCAGCTCCGATACAGACCTTATGAACACTGAAGCTTTCTTT.

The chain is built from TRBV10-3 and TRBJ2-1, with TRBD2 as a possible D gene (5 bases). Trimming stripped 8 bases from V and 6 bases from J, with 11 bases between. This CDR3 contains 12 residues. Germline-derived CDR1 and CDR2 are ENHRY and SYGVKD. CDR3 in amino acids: CAIGGSVNEQFF. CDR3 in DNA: TGTGCCATCGGAGGCAGCGTCAATGAGCAGTTCTTC.

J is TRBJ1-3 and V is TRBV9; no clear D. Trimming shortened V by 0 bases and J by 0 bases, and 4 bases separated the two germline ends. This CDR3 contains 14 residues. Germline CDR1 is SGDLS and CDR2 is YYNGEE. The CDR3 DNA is TGTGCCAGCAGCGTAGACCTCTCTGGAAACACCATATATTTT. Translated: CASSVDLSGNTIYF.

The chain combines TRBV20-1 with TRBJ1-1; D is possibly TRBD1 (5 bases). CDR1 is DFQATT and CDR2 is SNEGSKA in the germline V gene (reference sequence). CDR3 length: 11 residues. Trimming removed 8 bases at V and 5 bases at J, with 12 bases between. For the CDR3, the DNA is TGCAGTTCCCCAGGGAATACTGAAGCTTTCTTT. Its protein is CSSPGNTEAFF.

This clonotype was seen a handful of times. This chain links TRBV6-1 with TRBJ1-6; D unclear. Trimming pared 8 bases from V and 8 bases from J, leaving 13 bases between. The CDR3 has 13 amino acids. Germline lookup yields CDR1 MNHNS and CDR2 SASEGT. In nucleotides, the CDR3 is TGTGCCAGCTCCGCAATACACGATTCACCCCTCCACTTT. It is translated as CASSAIHDSPLHF.

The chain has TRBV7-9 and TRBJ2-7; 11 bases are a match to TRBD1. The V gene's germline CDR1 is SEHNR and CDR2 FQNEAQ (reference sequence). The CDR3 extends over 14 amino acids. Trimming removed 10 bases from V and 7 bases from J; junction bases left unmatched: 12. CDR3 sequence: CANKPGQGEREQYF. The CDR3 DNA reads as TGTGCCAACAAACCGGGACAGGGGGAGCGGGAGCAGTACTTC.